The 5 T cell receptor beta chains reported below all come from one sample, sequenced in a study of cytomegalovirus exposure and HLA in healthy donors (dated by TCRdb to the late 2010s). The library was made by the immunoSEQ multiplex PCR assay. For the multiplex PCR, a mixture combining 60 forward primers for TCR Vbeta segments and 13 reverse primers for TCR Jbeta segments was used. Drawn from immuneACCESS, this table holds only the in-frame rearrangements with V and J called that TCRdb kept. Clones are partly lost; checked studies trace under half to an unresolved V gene and leave the rest unexplained. The sample table holds roughly 140,000 clones, of which just under 70% were seen once. The top ten clones comprise about 4.7% of the sample. The sequenced sample consisted of PBMCs. All receptors derive from a man aged 55 to 70 in good health and CMV-seronegative.

The genes are TRBV12-2 and TRBJ1-2. TRBV12-2 is designated a pseudogene. This CDR3 comprises 15 residues. Here the CDR3 reads CASRLRGGTNYGYTF. The DNA of the CDR3 is TGTGCAAGTCGCCTCCGCGGTGGAACTAACTATGGCTACACCTTC.

Turning to this clone: Sequence at one end of the junction differs from germline and may be a read error. The J gene is TRBJ1-3, the V gene TRBV10-3; D is perhaps TRBD1 (6 bases). Germline V lookup: CDR1 ENHRY, CDR2 SYGVKD. There are 14 residues in the CDR3. In DNA form, the CDR3 reads TGTGCCATCACCGGGACAAGGGCACCGGCGGCGGCCAATTTT. Translating it yields CAITGTRAPAAANF.

The chain joins TRBV11-1 to TRBJ2-7; TRBD2 agrees at 11 bases. J lost 5 bases, V lost 7 bases, and 7 bases had no gene match. The CDR3 spans 14 residues. Germline assignment: CDR1 SGHAT and CDR2 FQDESV (reference sequence). The CDR3 reads CASTLLGLADEQYF. CDR3 coding DNA: TGTGCCAGCACCCTTCTGGGACTAGCGGACGAGCAGTACTTC.

The chain recombines TRBV5-1 with TRBJ2-2, with D maybe TRBD2 (6 bases). Germline assignment: CDR1 SGHRS and CDR2 YFSETQ. This CDR3 spans 17 amino acids. Trimming took off 4 bases at V and 6 bases at J, with 22 bases between the two ends. CDR3 coding DNA: TGCGCCAGCAGCCTACCCCTTATGACTAGTTACCCCGGGGAGCTGTTTTTT. Translation: CASSLPLMTSYPGELFF.

As to this clone: This sample also contains other DNA sequences that code for the same CDR3. CDR3 DNA: TGTGCCAGCAGCTTAGGGGCAACTGAAGCTTTCTTT. It translates to CASSLGATEAFF. J is TRBJ1-1 and V is TRBV7-9; no reliable D call. Germline V gives CDR1 SEHNR, CDR2 FQNEAQ (reference sequence). The CDR3 is 12 amino acids. Trimming pared 1 base from V and 5 bases from J, leaving 5 bases between.